Listed below are T cell receptor beta chains from one sample, sequenced in a study of CD8 T cells in ankylosing spondylitis. TCRdb redid the calling of the 5' RACE reads with MiXCR, one entry per CDR3 protein. This repertoire shows 750,000 to 850,000 distinct CDR3 sequences, about 12% found once; its top ten account for more than 0.5%. The sequenced sample was blood, either unsorted or a sorted T cell fraction (not recorded which). The receptors come from a male donor with ankylosing spondylitis. Each CDR3 is given with its conserved first and last residue. A D gene is named only where the DNA matches it firmly. Not all rows give a size; the values are once, few, many and, for expanded clones, a class.

d_call,v_call,clone_size,j_call,cdr3_aa,cdr3_nt
-,TRBV5-1,-,TRBJ1-3,CASRGSGNTIYF,TGCGCCAGCAGAGGCTCGGGAAACACCATATATTTT
TRBD2,TRBV7-3,many,TRBJ2-1,CASSLTRGSGGDFHRFF,TGTGCCAGCAGCTTAACCAGGGGGAGCGGGGGGGATTTTCATCGGTTCTTC
TRBD2,TRBV20-1,many,TRBJ2-3,CSATASGTTDTQYF,TGCAGTGCTACAGCTAGCGGTACCACAGATACGCAGTATTTT
TRBD1,TRBV7-2,-,TRBJ1-5,CASSSTGGTGQPQHF,TGTGCCAGCAGTTCCACAGGGGGCACGGGTCAGCCCCAGCATTTT
-,TRBV7-2,-,TRBJ1-1,CASSLDLYTEAFF,TGTGCCAGCAGCTTAGATCTCTACACTGAAGCTTTCTTT
-,TRBV5-1,many,TRBJ1-2,CASRTDSNYGYTF,TGCGCCAGCAGAACCGACAGTAACTATGGCTACACCTTC
-,TRBV5-1,few,TRBJ2-5,CASSSAGRGEETQYF,TGCGCCAGCAGCTCTGCGGGTCGTGGGGAAGAGACCCAGTACTTC
-,TRBV12-3/TRBV12-4,-,TRBJ2-1,CASSLELSYNEQFF,TGTGCCAGCAGTTTAGAACTCTCCTACAATGAGCAGTTCTTC
-,TRBV25-1,-,TRBJ2-1,CASSSSGTGVYNEQFF,TGTGCCAGCAGTAGCTCCGGGACTGGTGTATACAATGAGCAGTTCTTC
TRBD1,TRBV20-1,many,TRBJ1-2,CSANQPGTGSYGYTF,TGCAGTGCTAACCAACCCGGGACAGGGAGCTATGGCTACACCTTC
-,TRBV20-1,-,TRBJ2-1,CSATYLGPRNYNEQFF,TGCAGTGCTACCTACCTCGGCCCACGGAATTACAATGAGCAGTTCTTC
-,TRBV20-1,few,TRBJ2-5,CSAPHPLGETQYF,TGCAGTGCTCCTCACCCACTGGGAGAGACCCAGTACTTC
TRBD2,TRBV11-2,many,TRBJ2-1,CASNSHSSTSKREGYNEQFF,TGTGCCAGCAACTCCCACTCATCAACAAGCAAGCGGGAGGGTTACAATGAGCAGTTCTTC
-,TRBV20-1,-,TRBJ1-4,CSARDRPGGNEKLFF,TGCAGTGCTAGAGATCGGCCGGGCGGTAATGAAAAACTGTTTTTT
TRBD1,TRBV7-2,many,TRBJ1-2,CASSLVSRGDGYTF,TGTGCCAGCAGCTTAGTTTCCAGGGGGGATGGCTACACCTTC
-,TRBV7-9,few,TRBJ1-1,CASSARAGGSTEAFF,TGTGCCAGCAGCGCCCGGGCTGGAGGCAGCACTGAAGCTTTCTTT
TRBD1,TRBV12-3/TRBV12-4,many,TRBJ1-1,CASSPTGGNAVAFF,TGTGCCAGCAGCCCGACAGGGGGAAATGCGGTAGCTTTCTTT
TRBD2,TRBV7-4,-,TRBJ2-5,CASNPTLGAGYQETQYF,TGTGCCAGCAACCCCACTTTGGGAGCGGGGTACCAAGAGACCCAGTACTTC
TRBD1,TRBV6-1,-,TRBJ1-2,CASSARTGVNGYTF,TGTGCCAGCAGTGCCCGGACAGGGGTGAATGGCTACACCTTC
-,TRBV29-1,many,TRBJ1-1,CSVGRRNTEAFF,TGCAGCGTTGGCCGGAGGAACACTGAAGCTTTCTTT
-,TRBV24-1,-,TRBJ2-3,CATSDPGLHTDTQYF,TGTGCCACCAGTGACCCGGGACTCCACACAGATACGCAGTATTTT
-,TRBV11-3,few,TRBJ2-3,CASSLGGDGDTQYF,TGTGCCAGCAGCTTAGGCGGGGACGGGGATACGCAGTATTTT
TRBD1,TRBV6-2/TRBV6-3,few,TRBJ1-5,CASRDRVQNQPQHF,TGTGCCAGCAGGGACAGGGTCCAAAATCAGCCCCAGCATTTT
-,TRBV6-5,-,TRBJ1-1,CASRDKPTEAFF,TGTGCCAGCCGGGACAAACCCACTGAAGCTTTCTTT
-,TRBV20-1,many,TRBJ2-3,CSAPRDSDTQYF,TGCAGTGCCCCCCGGGACTCAGATACGCAGTATTTT
-,TRBV7-2,-,TRBJ1-2,CASSANGDYGYTF,TGTGCCAGCAGTGCGAACGGGGACTATGGCTACACCTTC
-,TRBV5-1,many,TRBJ1-2,CASSLDVDSKGYTF,TGCGCCAGCAGCTTGGATGTGGATTCGAAAGGCTACACCTTC
-,TRBV6-1,-,TRBJ2-1,CASKLRSLSESEQFF,TGTGCCAGCAAACTACGATCCCTATCGGAAAGTGAGCAGTTCTTC
-,TRBV20-1,-,TRBJ1-2,CSALRDPEIPDGYTF,TGCAGTGCCCTCCGGGACCCCGAGATACCTGATGGCTACACCTTC
-,TRBV27,-,TRBJ2-6,CASSLYGANVLTF,TGTGCCAGCAGTTTATACGGGGCCAACGTCCTGACTTTC
-,TRBV7-9,-,TRBJ1-3,CASSLQGDTIYF,TGTGCCAGCAGCTTACAGGGAGACACCATATATTTT
-,TRBV20-1,-,TRBJ2-1,CSARNPRKSSYNEQFF,TGCAGTGCTAGAAATCCAAGGAAAAGCTCCTACAATGAGCAGTTCTTC
-,TRBV4-1,-,TRBJ1-3,CASSQVTSSSGNTIYF,TGCGCCAGCAGCCAGGTGACCTCAAGCTCTGGAAACACCATATATTTT
-,TRBV4-2,many,TRBJ1-1,CASSQVRNTEAFF,TGTGCCAGCAGCCAAGTACGGAACACTGAAGCTTTCTTT
-,TRBV24-1,-,TRBJ2-2,CATGDRQFIGSGELFF,TGTGCCACCGGAGATAGGCAGTTTATAGGCTCCGGGGAGCTGTTTTTT
-,TRBV5-1,few,TRBJ1-2,CASSLGLTNYGYTF,TGCGCCAGCAGCTTGGGTTTGACGAACTATGGCTACACCTTC
TRBD1,TRBV20-1,many,TRBJ1-2,CSARGGQGNYGYTF,TGCAGTGCTCGGGGGGGACAGGGAAACTATGGCTACACCTTC
-,TRBV29-1,many,TRBJ2-5,CSGGLQETQYF,TGCAGCGGGGGGCTCCAAGAGACCCAGTACTTC
-,TRBV11-3,-,TRBJ2-6,CASSLGQSSGANVLTF,TGTGCCAGCAGCTTAGGGCAGAGCTCTGGGGCCAACGTCCTGACTTTC
-,TRBV15,many,TRBJ1-3,CATSRDSASGNTIYF,TGTGCCACCAGCAGAGATTCGGCATCTGGAAACACCATATATTTT
-,TRBV4-3,few,TRBJ2-1,CASSPGGGSSYNEQFF,TGCGCCAGCAGCCCAGGGGGGGGGAGCTCCTACAATGAGCAGTTCTTC
-,TRBV18,once,TRBJ2-1,CASSPQEAVYNEQFF,TGTGCCAGCTCACCCCAAGAGGCAGTCTACAATGAGCAGTTCTTC
-,TRBV18,-,TRBJ1-1,CASSPDPTEAFF,TGTGCCAGCTCACCAGACCCCACTGAAGCTTTCTTT
-,TRBV5-5,-,TRBJ2-7,CAISLDLHYEQYF,TGTGCCATCAGCTTGGACCTCCACTACGAGCAGTACTTC
-,TRBV20-1,few,TRBJ2-5,CSPSGVVESAQYF,TGCAGTCCGTCGGGGGTGGTAGAGTCGGCCCAGTACTTC
TRBD2,TRBV5-1,few,TRBJ2-1,CASSHGLADNEQFF,TGCGCCAGCAGTCACGGACTAGCGGACAATGAGCAGTTCTTC
TRBD2,TRBV20-1,few,TRBJ2-1,CSAPRRRDYWEQFF,TGCAGTGCTCCGCGCCGAAGGGACTACTGGGAGCAGTTCTTC
-,TRBV7-2,-,TRBJ1-5,CASSARNQPQHF,TGTGCCAGCAGCGCCCGGAATCAGCCCCAGCATTTT
-,TRBV4-2,few,TRBJ2-5,CASSRTIRETQYF,TGTGCCAGCAGCCGGACGATTAGGGAGACCCAGTACTTC